The present T cell receptor (beta chain) was sequenced within a study of read filtering for tumor transcriptome and immune sequencing (dated by TCRdb to 2018 to 2021). Concerning the study at large: Of the patients in the cohort, around 17 were male and around 14 were female, and their mean age was roughly 68 years, with a range of roughly 45 to 90. TCR-region mapped reads per sample ranged from about 3.5 to 11 million with IR-seq versus only roughly 75 to 1273 with RNA-seq. By revised international staging, under 10 patients were R-ISS I, under 20 were R-ISS II and over five were R-ISS III. After DNase treatment, whole-transcriptome libraries were prepared using the TruSeq RNA Access Library Prep Kit. Using the same bone marrow samples, the study compared TCR repertoires obtained by targeted immune repertoire sequencing with those obtained by bulk whole-transcriptome sequencing. As a main aim, a read-filtering strategy for immune repertoire data was addressed, with the specific question being whether clonotypes supported by a single read should be removed.

Each patient had bone marrow sampled at the time of active disease. Isolation of bone marrow mononuclear cells was performed by Ficoll-Hypaque density gradient centrifugation. CD138-negative cells were obtained by negative selection after labeling with CD138 magnetic microbeads on a MACS separator, removing myeloma plasma cells. Purity of the isolated cells was checked by flow cytometry on an Attune NxT using CD138 antibodies. TRIzol reagent was used to extract total RNA, which was then quantified with a NanoDrop spectrophotometer. For each patient, paired RNA-seq and IR-seq were run on the CD138-negative bone marrow sample from that patient. Starting from 400 ng RNA, TCR libraries were constructed with the Immunoverse kit using molecular barcoded adaptors that cover the alpha/delta and beta/gamma chains. TCR library preparation was performed with the same RNA that was used for transcriptome sequencing. TCR libraries were sequenced on an Illumina HiSeq 4000 with 2 x 150 cycles. In the authors' own workflow: MiXCR aligned TCR reads to human V, D, J and C references and assembled the aligned reads into CDR3 clonotypes, with quality filtering and error correction included. The tcR package in R was used to analyze clonotype counts and gene usage diversity. Raw mapping reads were checked after the RNA-seq reads had been mapped by STAR aligner version 2.5.3a onto the human GRCh37 genome. To test the effect of sequencing depth on detected clonotypes, IR-seq fastq files were randomly downsampled using Seqtk 1.3. The raw public data were reprocessed by TCRdb itself: fastp quality trimming at Q25, MiXCR clonotype calling, in-frame beta chains only. When rows share a CDR3 protein, they turn into one entry using the most common DNA and genes. None of the V and J calls come from the authors' own analysis; TCRdb made them. Within this sample are around 140,000 distinct CDR3 sequences, with roughly 13% of them counted one time only. The ten largest clones capture 8.4% of the sample.

From the cysteine through the phenylalanine, the CDR3 covers 17 amino acids. Only the CDR3 part of the read is kept: 51 bases, read in frame from the first base. From the germline V gene, CDR1 is KGHDR and CDR2 is SFDVKD. A distance of 18 bases separates the germline ends of V and J, which lose 4 bases and 4 bases respectively. Overall study results and their limits: Compared with RNA-seq, IR-seq captured clonotypes at much higher depth and more reliably, and a smaller IR-seq throughput was enough to identify most shared clonotypes. In IR-seq, single-read clonotypes were roughly 84% of clonotypes but approximately 4% of total reads; in RNA-seq they were 74.6% of clonotypes and more than 40% of reads. The correlation between IR-seq and RNA-seq shared clonotype proportions was increased by removal of single-read clonotypes. The sorted CD138-negative fraction was a mixed bone marrow immune population, not purified T cells.

This clonotype was seen repeatedly, ten times or more. Which antigen it targets is not known. No qualities accompany the bases; no much larger clone lies one base away. This sequence uses TRBV24-1 and TRBJ1-4, and the D gene may be TRBD1, 6 bases matching. Sample: a population of CD138-negative cells sorted from bone marrow. The sample's cell subset or site label, decoded: bone marrow mononuclear cells depleted of CD138+ plasma/myeloma cells by negative magnetic selection. The receptor was derived from a donor aged 40 or older with multiple myeloma. The CDR3 here reads CATSDPPGAGDNEKLFF. Read as DNA, the sequence is TGTGCCACCAGTGACCCGCCGGGGGCAGGGGATAATGAAAAACTGTTTTTT.